Presented here are 14 T cell receptor beta chains from one specimen sequenced in a study of blood T cells in healthy people across ages (dated by TCRdb to 2013 to 2016). Libraries were constructed by 5' RACE. Sequenced on an Illumina HiSeq 2500. A second about 6 to 11 cycle PCR used a sample-barcoded 5' primer and a J-beta primer mix. TCRdb redid the processing of the public reads, applying fastp at Q25 and MiXCR, and retained in-frame beta chains. Under each unique CDR3 protein, matching rows form one entry showing the most common genes and DNA. Here the sample has about 2 million distinct CDR3 sequences; roughly 49% occur a single time. The ten most abundant clones make up around 2.1% of the sample. Sequencing used blood. The receptors here all came from a woman aged 40 to 50 in good health.

The chain is built from TRBV18 and TRBJ1-2; D may be TRBD1 (5 bases). Germline V gives CDR1 KGHSH, CDR2 LQKENI. Trimming pared 3 bases from V and 6 bases from J, leaving 17 bases between. The CDR3 has 15 residues. The CDR3 is CASSPQTRGSDGYTF. CDR3 DNA: TGTGCCAGCTCACCTCAGACAAGGGGATCGGATGGCTACACCTTC.

This clonotype was counted between two and nine times. The V gene is TRBV20-1, the J gene TRBJ2-5; the D is unclear. With 4 bases removed from V and 5 bases from J, the gap between germline ends came to 5 bases. This CDR3 contains 10 residues. The germline V gene encodes CDR1 DFQATT and CDR2 SNEGSKA (reference sequence). CDR3 in DNA: TGCAGTGCTAATAAGGAGACCCAGTACTTC. Translated: CSANKETQYF.

This clonotype appeared a few times. The V and J genes are TRBV10-3 and TRBJ2-1; D is perhaps TRBD1 (5 bases). Trimming shortened V by 0 bases and J by 11 bases, and 11 bases separated the two germline ends. This CDR3 contains 13 residues. Germline V gives CDR1 ENHRY, CDR2 SYGVKD. The CDR3 spells CAISESVDTQQFF. CDR3 nucleotide sequence: TGTGCCATCAGTGAGTCTGTGGACACCCAGCAGTTCTTC.

J is TRBJ1-4 and V is TRBV29-1, with D possibly matching TRBD1 (5 bases). V gave up 4 bases and J gave up 7 bases, with 16 bases separating them. Germline values: CDR1 SQVTM, CDR2 ANQGSEA. CDR3 length equals 14 residues. Here the CDR3 reads CSVAPRGRFEKLFF. For the CDR3, the DNA is TGCAGCGTTGCCCCGCGGGGCCGGTTTGAAAAACTGTTTTTT.

This clonotype was recorded a few times. This chain joins TRBV7-9 and TRBJ1-2; D is uncertain. Between the trimmed V and J ends, which lost 7 bases and 4 bases, there was a span of 13 bases. From germline, CDR1 is SEHNR and CDR2 FQNEAQ (reference sequence). This CDR3 contains 13 residues. CDR3 amino acids: CASTIGGGYGYTF. Written as DNA, the CDR3 is TGTGCCAGCACCATCGGCGGTGGCTATGGCTACACCTTC. Drawing the rest from reference TRBV7-9 and TRBJ1-2, the complete variable domain is DTGVSQNPRHKITKRGQNVTFRCDPISEHNRLYWYRQTLGQGPEFLTYFQNEAQLEKSRLLSDRFSAERPKGSFSTLEIQRTEQGDSAMYLCASTIGGGYGYTFGSGTRLTVV.

The chain combines TRBV6-2 or TRBV6-3 with TRBJ2-3; D call uncertain. V was cut by 8 bases and J by 6 bases, with 21 bases left in between. The CDR3 sequence is 15 residues long. Per germline, CDR1 MNHEY and CDR2 SVGEGT. CDR3 in DNA: TGTGCCAGCCAAAGGAGCCCCGGACGCCTGGATACGCAGTATTTT. It yields the protein CASQRSPGRLDTQYF.

The chain is built from TRBV3-1 and TRBJ1-2; D gene uncertain. This CDR3 spans 14 amino acids. Germline V lookup: CDR1 LGHDT, CDR2 YNNKEL (reference sequence). V gave up 2 bases and J gave up 7 bases, with 14 bases separating them. The CDR3 region is CASSQSGGIGGYTF. The CDR3 coding sequence is TGTGCCAGCAGCCAATCAGGAGGGATTGGTGGCTACACCTTC.

J is TRBJ1-1 and V is TRBV2; D unclear. Germline-derived CDR1 and CDR2 are SNHLY and FYNNEI. V lost 4 bases to trimming and J lost 6 bases, with 12 bases between them. The CDR3 sequence is 13 residues long. The CDR3 DNA reads TGTGCCAGCAGTGTCGGTGGGAAGGCTGAAGCTTTCTTT. This codes for CASSVGGKAEAFF.

The chain employs TRBV2 and TRBJ1-6; D is perhaps TRBD1 (5 bases). The germline V gene has CDR1 SNHLY and CDR2 FYNNEI. Trimming stripped 4 bases from V and 9 bases from J, with 16 bases between. There are 15 residues in the CDR3. This CDR3 reads CASSGGRGGGSPLHF. The CDR3 DNA is TGTGCCAGCAGTGGAGGCCGGGGCGGCGGTTCACCCCTCCACTTT.

CDR3 bases: TGCGCCAGCGCCCCGCGACTCGGACAGGGGAGCACAGATACGCAGTATTTT. Translating it yields CASAPRLGQGSTDTQYF. The chain has TRBV5-1 and TRBJ2-3, with 9 bases identical to TRBD1. Trimming cost V 7 bases and J 0 bases; bases outside gene matches: 12. Germline V gives CDR1 SGHRS, CDR2 YFSETQ. The CDR3 covers 17 residues.

V usage is TRBV18 and J usage is TRBJ1-2; D gene uncertain. The germline V gene has CDR1 KGHSH and CDR2 LQKENI. The germline V and J ends were trimmed by 0 bases and 1 base, with 12 bases remaining between them. The CDR3 consists of 16 residues. The CDR3, as DNA: TGTGCCAGCTCACCACCGGATCGCGTCGGTAACTATGGCTACACCTTC. The encoded protein is CASSPPDRVGNYGYTF.

V is TRBV7-9 and J is TRBJ1-4, with D tentatively TRBD1 (6 bases). The germline V gene encodes CDR1 SEHNR and CDR2 FQNEAQ (reference sequence). Between the trimmed V and J ends, which lost 5 bases and 6 bases, there was a span of 16 bases. The CDR3 covers 15 residues. CDR3 loop: CASSARDKFHEKLFF. As DNA, the CDR3 is TGTGCCAGCAGCGCACGGGACAAGTTTCATGAAAAACTGTTTTTT.

The CDR3 sequence is CASSWGRGDTYEQYF. Here the CDR3 DNA reads TGTGCCAGCTCTTGGGGGCGGGGGGATACCTACGAGCAGTACTTC. The chain has TRBV6-5 and TRBJ2-7; TRBD2 matches 8 bases. Germline CDR1 and CDR2: MNHEY and SVGAGI. The CDR3 sequence is 15 residues long. V dropped 8 bases and J dropped 2; count of bases not matched to a gene: 11.

In this sample, this clonotype turned up a few times. This chain joins TRBV9 and TRBJ2-5; 7 bases are shared with TRBD2. V shed 0 bases and J 2 bases; nucleotides not matched to a gene: 4. CDR3 size: 15 residues. Germline CDR1 is SGDLS and CDR2 is YYNGEE. CDR3 bases: TGTGCCAGCAGCGTAGGAGCGGGGTTGCAAGAGACCCAGTACTTC. It encodes CASSVGAGLQETQYF.